These 26 T cell receptor beta chains originate from one sample sequenced in a study of T cells in Graves' hyperthyroidism and ophthalmopathy. Researchers amplified the TCR beta CDR3 regions from RNA transcripts. During a first-round RT-PCR of the TCR CDR3, the HTBI primer set was used. MiXCR was run by TCRdb on the multiplex PCR reads, yielding one entry per CDR3 protein. The repertoire holds some 300,000 distinct CDR3 sequences, with approximately 13% as singletons. The sequenced sample consisted of blood. The source of these receptors is a woman in her thirties or forties with Graves' hyperthyroidism.

This clonotype was picked up many times. The chain recombines TRBV7-9 with TRBJ2-7; no firm D call. Germline V gene lookup returns CDR1 SEHNR and CDR2 FQNEAQ (reference sequence). Trimming removed 4 bases at V and 3 bases at J, with 16 bases between. This CDR3 region has 15 residues. CDR3 coding DNA: TGTGCCAGCAGCTCCTGGGAAGGCCAATTCTACGAGCAGTACTTC. Its protein product is CASSSWEGQFYEQYF. The variable domain in full, with the rest retrieved from reference TRBV7-9 and TRBJ2-7, is DTGVSQNPRHKITKRGQNVTFRCDPISEHNRLYWYRQTLGQGPEFLTYFQNEAQLEKSRLLSDRFSAERPKGSFSTLEIQRTEQGDSAMYLCASSSWEGQFYEQYFGPGTRLTVT.

This clonotype occurred a few times. The rearrangement uses TRBV5-1 and TRBJ2-6; D is undetermined. The CDR3 covers 16 residues. Germline CDR1 reads SGHRS; CDR2 reads YFSETQ. The germline V and J ends were trimmed by 0 bases and 0 bases, with 7 bases remaining between them. CDR3 in amino acids: CASSLDGPSGANVLTF. In DNA form, the CDR3 reads TGCGCCAGCAGCTTGGATGGTCCCTCTGGGGCCAACGTCCTGACTTTC.

This clonotype was seen repeatedly, ten times or more. The chain carries TRBV30 and TRBJ1-5; TRBD1 matches at 8 bases. The V gene's germline CDR1 is GTSNPN and CDR2 SVGIG (reference sequence). The CDR3 runs 15 residues. Unmatched junction bases numbered 7, after V lost 2 bases and J lost 4 bases. The CDR3 loop is CAWSRTTGENQPQHF. The CDR3 DNA sequence: TGTGCCTGGAGTCGTACGACAGGGGAAAATCAGCCCCAGCATTTT.

J is TRBJ2-7 and V is TRBV2; D is perhaps TRBD1 (6 bases). V gave up 6 bases and J gave up 1 base, with 10 bases separating them. Germline lookup yields CDR1 SNHLY and CDR2 FYNNEI. CDR3 length: 13 amino acids. This CDR3 is CASRRQVSYEQYF. The CDR3 nucleotides are TGTGCCAGCAGAAGACAGGTTTCCTACGAGCAGTACTTC.

This clonotype was recorded a few times. The V and J genes are TRBV14 and TRBJ1-1, with 9 bases identical to TRBD1. The CDR3 extends over 16 amino acids. CDR1 and CDR2 (germline): SGHDN, FVKESK. Trimming at V came to 4 bases and at J to 0 bases, leaving 6 bases not matched to a gene. This CDR3 is CASSPPGTGMNTEAFF. The CDR3 bases are TGTGCCAGCAGCCCCCCCGGGACAGGGATGAACACTGAAGCTTTCTTT.

This clonotype came up many times. The chain uses TRBV2 and TRBJ1-1; maybe TRBD1 (6 bases). Germline lookup yields CDR1 SNHLY and CDR2 FYNNEI. This CDR3 comprises 12 residues. CDR3 bases: TGTGCAGGGGGGCAATTGAACACTGAAGCTTTCTTT. Amino acid sequence: CAGGQLNTEAFF.

This clonotype came up many times. The chain has TRBV7-2 and TRBJ2-3, with D uncertain. The CDR3 covers 16 residues. V was cut by 6 bases and J by 4 bases, with 20 bases left in between. Germline lookup yields CDR1 SGHTA and CDR2 FQGNSA. CDR3 sequence: CASRPYLGVGSDTQYF. CDR3 sequence (DNA): TGTGCCAGCAGACCTTACCTAGGTGTCGGGTCAGATACGCAGTATTTT.

This sequence joins TRBV7-2 and TRBJ2-4; tentative D call: TRBD1 (5 bases). V was trimmed by 6 bases and J by 5 bases, leaving 17 bases between them. The CDR3 spans 15 residues. CDR1 and CDR2 (germline): SGHTA, FQGNSA. CDR3 coding DNA: TGTGCCAGCAGTTTCCAGCCAGGGTCCCAAAACATTCAGTACTTC. It is translated as CASSFQPGSQNIQYF.

This clonotype occurred many times. The gene calls are TRBV3-1 and TRBJ2-5; D might be TRBD1 (5 bases). The V end was cut by 0 bases, the J end by 6 bases, with 17 bases between. From germline, CDR1 is LGHDT and CDR2 YNNKEL (reference sequence). CDR3 size: 16 residues. The chain's CDR3 is CASSQDRQGVKKTQYF. The DNA of the CDR3 is TGTGCCAGCAGCCAAGACCGTCAAGGGGTGAAGAAGACCCAGTACTTC.

This clonotype was observed many times. V and J are TRBV6-1 and TRBJ2-3; TRBD2 might be the D (6 bases). V was cut by 4 bases and J by 4 bases, with 18 bases left in between. This CDR3 has 16 residues. Germline values: CDR1 MNHNS, CDR2 SASEGT. CDR3 nucleotides: TGTGCCAGCAGTGCAAACCGGGGCTCGGGAGCAGATACGCAGTATTTT. Amino acids: CASSANRGSGADTQYF.

This clonotype was counted ten times or more. This chain links TRBV12-3 or TRBV12-4 with TRBJ2-1; no clear D. This CDR3 region has 12 residues. V gave up 3 bases and J gave up 10 bases, with 10 bases separating them. The CDR3 nucleotides are TGTGCCAGCAGTTTCAGGCGTGTCGAGCAGTTCTTC. It is translated as CASSFRRVEQFF.

There are many counts of this clonotype. This sequence joins TRBV6-1 and TRBJ1-4, with 7 positions matching TRBD1. Germline CDR1 reads MNHNS; CDR2 reads SASEGT. The CDR3 has 12 amino acids. The trim removed 6 bases at V and 8 bases at J, leaving 3 bases unmatched. The CDR3 loop is CASRQGSEKLFF. The CDR3 coding sequence is TGTGCCAGCAGACAGGGGAGCGAAAAACTGTTTTTT.

This clonotype was counted ten times or more. The chain is built from TRBV28 and TRBJ2-4; D is possibly TRBD1 (5 bases). This CDR3 region has 16 residues. Between the trimmed V and J ends, which lost 3 bases and 8 bases, there was a span of 20 bases. The germline gives CDR1 MDHEN, CDR2 SYDVKM. CDR3 sequence: CASSFDLTLQGDIQYF. CDR3 DNA sequence: TGTGCCAGCAGTTTCGATTTGACCTTACAAGGGGACATTCAGTACTTC.

This clonotype turned up a few times. This chain joins TRBV4-2 and TRBJ2-1; the D is unclear. V was trimmed by 0 bases and J by 6 bases, leaving 12 bases between them. Germline V gives CDR1 LGHNA, CDR2 YNFKEQ. The CDR3 runs to 15 residues. The CDR3 reads CASSQEGRLVNEQFF. The CDR3 DNA reads TGTGCCAGCAGCCAAGAGGGCAGGTTAGTCAATGAGCAGTTCTTC.

The genes are TRBV6-2 or TRBV6-3 and TRBJ1-2; tentative D call: TRBD1 (6 bases). There are 11 residues in the CDR3. Germline CDR1 reads MNHEY; CDR2 reads SVGEGT. V shed 8 bases and J shed 7 bases, with 11 bases lying between them. The CDR3 DNA sequence: TGTGCCAGCGAAACAGGGCTTGGCTACACCTTC. Translated, it gives CASETGLGYTF.

The sample holds many counts of this clonotype. This sequence joins TRBV25-1 and TRBJ1-3; 7 positions match TRBD1. This CDR3 comprises 16 residues. After removal of 8 bases from V and 0 bases from J, the junction contained 10 bases not matched to a gene. CDR1 is MGHDK, CDR2 SYGVNS, per germline. The CDR3 here is CASGVMTGPSGNTIYF. The DNA of the CDR3 is TGTGCCAGCGGGGTAATGACAGGGCCCTCTGGAAACACCATATATTTT. The full variable domain, its missing parts supplied by reference TRBV25-1 and TRBJ1-3, is EADIYQTPRYLVIGTGKKITLECSQTMGHDKMYWYQQDPGMELHLIHYSYGVNSTEKGDLSSESTVSRIRTEHFPLTLESARPSHTSQYLCASGVMTGPSGNTIYFGEGSWLTVV.

The table lists this clonotype with many counts. The rearrangement joins TRBV6-2 or TRBV6-3 to TRBJ2-5; D tentatively fits TRBD1 or TRBD2 (5 bases each). The length of the CDR3 is 15 residues. CDR1 and CDR2 (germline): MNHEY, SVGEGT. Trimming left V 6 bases short and J 2 bases short, with 16 bases between. The CDR3 protein is CASSLWDRRQETQYF. CDR3 bases: TGTGCCAGCAGCCTTTGGGACCGCCGACAAGAGACCCAGTACTTC.

This clonotype appeared many times. This sequence joins TRBV20-1 and TRBJ2-7; 7 nucleotides line up with TRBD2. The CDR3 is 15 amino acids. V lost 5 bases and J lost 4; bases outside the gene matches: 14. Germline-derived CDR1 and CDR2 are DFQATT and SNEGSKA (reference sequence). DNA of the CDR3: TGCAGTGCTCCTAGATCGACTAGCCCGTCTTACGAGCAGTACTTC. Its protein is CSAPRSTSPSYEQYF.

This clonotype appeared many times. The chain is built from TRBV28 and TRBJ2-7; 7 nucleotides align to TRBD2. The germline gives CDR1 MDHEN, CDR2 SYDVKM. The CDR3 covers 15 residues. The V gene end was trimmed by 3 bases and the J gene end by 1 base; junction bases not matched to a gene: 6. In DNA form, the CDR3 reads TGTGCCAGCAGTTTTACGGGAGGTAGATCCTACGAGCAGTACTTC. This gives the protein CASSFTGGRSYEQYF. Looking up the rest from reference TRBV28 and TRBJ2-7 gives the full variable domain: DVKVTQSSRYLVKRTGEKVFLECVQDMDHENMFWYRQDPGLGLRLIYFSYDVKMKEKGDIPEGYSVSREKKERFSLILESASTNQTSMYLCASSFTGGRSYEQYFGPGTRLTVT.

This clonotype was counted many times. The chain joins TRBV5-1 to TRBJ2-7; TRBD1 might be the D (5 bases). Germline V gene data show CDR1 as SGHRS and CDR2 as YFSETQ. This CDR3 spans 14 amino acids. Between the trimmed V and J ends, which lost 0 bases and 5 bases, there was a span of 12 bases. The CDR3 sequence is CASSLGQGTDEQYF. In nucleotides, the CDR3 is TGCGCCAGCAGCTTGGGTCAGGGAACGGACGAGCAGTACTTC.

This clonotype was seen more than once but under ten times. The gene calls are TRBV20-1 and TRBJ1-4, with D maybe TRBD1 (6 bases). The germline V and J ends were trimmed by 3 bases and 4 bases, with 15 bases remaining between them. CDR3 length equals 15 residues. Germline assignment: CDR1 DFQATT and CDR2 SNEGSKA (reference sequence). In DNA, the CDR3 is TGCAGTGCTAGTAAGGGGGACGGATATAATGAAAAACTGTTTTTT. It specifies CSASKGDGYNEKLFF.

This chain links TRBV12-5 with TRBJ2-7; the match to TRBD1 covers 9 bases. The CDR3 has 16 residues. Germline lookup yields CDR1 LGHNT and CDR2 FRNRAP. V dropped 3 bases and J dropped 3; count of bases not matched to a gene: 9. CDR3 in DNA: TGTGCTAGTGGTTTTGTAACAGGGGGCGTCCACTACGAGCAGTACTTC. It encodes CASGFVTGGVHYEQYF. Supplemented by reference TRBV12-5 and TRBJ2-7, the full variable domain reads DARVTQTPRHKVTEMGQEVTMRCQPILGHNTVFWYRQTMMQGLELLAYFRNRAPLDDSGMPKDRFSAEMPDATLATLKIQPSEPRDSAVYFCASGFVTGGVHYEQYFGPGTRLTVT.

This clonotype was observed a few times. The chain carries TRBV5-1 and TRBJ2-7, with D possibly matching TRBD2 (6 bases). The CDR3 has 15 amino acids. Germline V gene lookup returns CDR1 SGHRS and CDR2 YFSETQ. The V gene lost 2 bases and the J gene lost 3 bases, with 15 bases spanning the gap. CDR3 in amino acids: CASSFAPTRFYEQYF. The CDR3 DNA sequence: TGCGCCAGCAGCTTCGCACCGACTAGATTCTACGAGCAGTACTTC.

This clonotype has a count of ten or more. The chain carries TRBV20-1 and TRBJ2-1; 11 bases agree with TRBD2. CDR1 DFQATT and CDR2 SNEGSKA come from the germline V gene (reference sequence). V lost 2 bases and J lost 6; bases outside the gene matches: 15. The CDR3 spans 18 residues. This CDR3 reads CSARITSGSNLLLNEQFF. CDR3 DNA sequence: TGCAGTGCTAGAATTACTAGCGGGAGTAACCTACTCCTCAATGAGCAGTTCTTC.

Points on this clonotype: A much larger clone differs from this one at a single base, so this may be a read error. The chain employs TRBV19 and TRBJ2-1; no firm D call. Per the germline V gene, CDR1 is LNHDA and CDR2 is SQIVND (reference sequence). The V and J ends lost 1 base and 0 bases respectively, with 7 bases between them. The CDR3 is made up of 15 amino acids. CDR3 in amino acids: CASSIVSDSYNEQFF. The CDR3 DNA sequence: TGTGCCAGTAGTATAGTCAGTGACTCCTACAATGAGCAGTTCTTC.

This clonotype has at least ten counts. The CDR3 loop is CASSLAPGQGYNEQFF. In nucleotides, the CDR3 is TGTGCCAGCAGCTTAGCGCCGGGACAGGGCTACAATGAGCAGTTCTTC. V and J are TRBV7-9 and TRBJ2-1, with 9 bases matching TRBD1. With 0 bases clipped from V and 3 bases from J, the junction kept 3 bases outside the gene matches. Per the germline V gene, CDR1 is SEHNR and CDR2 is FQNEAQ (reference sequence). The CDR3 length is 16 residues.